The next 21 T cell receptor beta chains were all read from a single sample in a study of response to subunit inactivated influenza vaccine. TCRdb re-analysed the RT-PCR reads in MiXCR, keeping a single row per CDR3 protein. The sample has 300,000 to 350,000 distinct CDR3 sequences; 21% are singletons. The sequencing used PBMCs from blood, collected roughly 20 months after vaccination. These receptors were taken from a man between 50 and 69 years old who received an inactivated influenza vaccine.

The CDR3 region has the DNA TGCAGTGCTAGCCTAGGGAAGGGCTCCTACGAGCAGTACTTC. This sequence encodes CSASLGKGSYEQYF. The rearrangement uses TRBV20-1 and TRBJ2-7, with D unclear. V was clipped by 3 bases and J by 0 bases, with 12 bases between them. Germline-derived CDR1 and CDR2 are DFQATT and SNEGSKA (reference sequence). The CDR3 totals 14 residues.

This clonotype occurred many times. V is TRBV2 and J is TRBJ1-6; D ambiguous. V lost 3 bases, J lost 7 bases, and 10 bases lay in between. CDR1 and CDR2 (germline): SNHLY, FYNNEI. This CDR3 contains 14 residues. This CDR3 is CASSERGRNSPLHF. In DNA, the CDR3 is TGTGCCAGCAGTGAGCGGGGTAGAAATTCACCCCTCCACTTT.

The CDR3 spells CASSPHPAVNQETQYF. DNA for the CDR3: TGTGCCAGCAGCCCACACCCGGCAGTTAACCAAGAGACCCAGTACTTC. The chain links TRBV7-9 to TRBJ2-5; D is unclear. Germline V gene sequence: CDR1 SEHNR, CDR2 FQNEAQ (reference sequence). The CDR3 consists of 16 residues. V lost 5 bases and J 0 bases, leaving 16 bases between the germline ends.

The chain is built from TRBV28 and TRBJ2-1; TRBD2 aligns across 11 bases. Trimming removed 5 bases from V and 4 bases from J; junction bases left unmatched: 7. CDR1 and CDR2 from the germline V gene are MDHEN and SYDVKM. CDR3 size: 16 residues. The CDR3 bases are TGTGCCAGCAGTGCCGACTTAGCGGGAGGGTACAATGAGCAGTTCTTC. This gives the protein CASSADLAGGYNEQFF.

This clonotype was picked up many times. This chain connects TRBV4-1 to TRBJ1-1; D remains unclear. The V end was cut by 0 bases, the J end by 5 bases, with 10 bases between. Germline CDR1 is MGHRA and CDR2 is YSYEKL. The CDR3 totals 14 residues. CDR3 residues: CASSQDSGRTEAFF. In nucleotides, the CDR3 is TGCGCCAGCAGCCAAGATTCCGGACGGACTGAAGCTTTCTTT.

This chain uses TRBV7-2 with TRBJ1-4, with D possibly TRBD1 on 5 matching bases. This CDR3 spans 16 amino acids. Deletions cut 1 base from V and 8 bases from J, with 17 bases between. Germline lookup yields CDR1 SGHTA and CDR2 FQGNSA. The DNA for the CDR3 is TGTGCCAGCAGCTTAGTCGAGGCAGGGCAAAGGGAAAAACTGTTTTTT. Residues: CASSLVEAGQREKLFF. Looking up the rest from reference TRBV7-2 and TRBJ1-4 gives the full variable domain: GAGVSQSPSNKVTEKGKDVELRCDPISGHTALYWYRQSLGQGLEFLIYFQGNSAPDKSGLPSDRFSAERTGGSVSTLTIQRTQQEDSAVYLCASSLVEAGQREKLFFGSGTQLSVL.

The chain is built from TRBV27 and TRBJ2-3; D call uncertain. Germline V CDR1 and CDR2: MNHEY, SMNVEV (reference sequence). Trimming took 6 bases from V and 1 from J, leaving 14 bases between them. The CDR3 covers 15 residues. In nucleotides, the CDR3 is TGTGCCAGCAGCCCCGCGCGTTCTGGCACAGATACGCAGTATTTT. Amino acids: CASSPARSGTDTQYF.

This clonotype has a handful of counts. The gene calls are TRBV5-1 and TRBJ2-1, with TRBD1 identical over 8 bases. The junction had 2 bases not matched to a gene; V was cut back by 0 bases and J by 9 bases. Germline CDR1 is SGHRS and CDR2 is YFSETQ. This CDR3 comprises 13 residues. The DNA of the CDR3 is TGCGCCAGCAGCTTGGACAGGGGGGCTGAGCAGTTCTTC. Translation gives CASSLDRGAEQFF.

This clonotype was recorded at least ten times. The chain uses TRBV20-1 and TRBJ1-2; D ambiguous. Trimming shortened V by 4 bases and J by 5 bases, and 11 bases separated the two germline ends. This CDR3 contains 12 residues. Germline V gene data show CDR1 as DFQATT and CDR2 as SNEGSKA (reference sequence). The CDR3 nucleotides are TGCAGTGCTAAAGGTTTGGAATATGGCTACACCTTC. Encoded protein: CSAKGLEYGYTF.

This clonotype was detected a few times. The chain links TRBV5-6 to TRBJ1-2; D call uncertain. In germline, CDR1 is SGHDT, CDR2 YYEEEE. The CDR3 runs to 14 residues. V was clipped by 4 bases and J by 1 base, with 11 bases between them. CDR3 bases: TGTGCCAGCAGCCCCGGACCCTTTAACTATGGCTACACCTTC. Translating it yields CASSPGPFNYGYTF.

Remarks on this clonotype: The junction differs from germline at one of its ends, possibly a read error. J is TRBJ2-1 and V is TRBV5-4; D is ambiguous. Looked up from germline, CDR1 is SGHNT and CDR2 is YYREEE (reference sequence). The CDR3 loop spans 13 amino acids. Written as DNA, the CDR3 is TGTGCCAGCAGCGGGAACCGCTGGGGTGAGGAGTTCTTC. It translates to CASSGNRWGEEFF.

This clonotype was seen only a few times. One end of the junction fails to match germline, which may point to a read error. The rearrangement joins TRBV4-1 to TRBJ1-2; 7 bases are shared with TRBD1. The CDR3 covers 14 residues. Per the germline V gene, CDR1 is MGHRA and CDR2 is YSYEKL. CDR3 nucleotides: TGCACCAGCAGGGGGGGGCCGTCATCCTATGGCTACACCTTC. This translates into CTSRGGPSSYGYTF.

V is TRBV12-3 or TRBV12-4 and J is TRBJ1-2; D remains unclear. V lost 3 bases, J lost 1 base, and 15 bases lay in between. This CDR3 has 16 residues. CDR3 nucleotides: TGTGCCAGCAGTTTCGGCTCGGGGAATATTAACTATGGCTACACCTTC. Translated: CASSFGSGNINYGYTF.

This chain uses TRBV7-2 with TRBJ2-7; TRBD1 agrees at 8 bases. CDR1 SGHTA and CDR2 FQGNSA come from the germline V gene. CDR3 length equals 15 residues. With V trimmed by 5 bases and J by 2 bases, 8 bases remained unmatched. In DNA, the CDR3 is TGTGCCAGCAGCCTTATACTGACAGGGGCCTACGAGCAGTACTTC. This translates into CASSLILTGAYEQYF. Full variable domain (rest looked up from reference TRBV7-2 and TRBJ2-7): GAGVSQSPSNKVTEKGKDVELRCDPISGHTALYWYRQSLGQGLEFLIYFQGNSAPDKSGLPSDRFSAERTGGSVSTLTIQRTQQEDSAVYLCASSLILTGAYEQYFGPGTRLTVT.

This clonotype was observed a handful of times. V is TRBV3-1 and J is TRBJ1-5; D unclear. Germline lookup yields CDR1 LGHDT and CDR2 YNNKEL (reference sequence). The ends were cut back, 0 bases at V and 2 bases at J, with 14 bases in the middle. The CDR3 loop spans 17 amino acids. The CDR3 bases are TGTGCCAGCAGCCAAGAAGGCGGTACGGCCGGCAATCAGCCCCAGCATTTT. Translating it yields CASSQEGGTAGNQPQHF.

This clonotype was counted only a few times. The V call is TRBV7-2, the J call TRBJ1-1; D call uncertain. The CDR3 runs to 14 residues. The V gene's germline CDR1 is SGHTA and CDR2 FQGNSA. V lost 3 bases and J lost 4, with 12 bases in between. This chain's CDR3 is CASSFWVVGTEAFF. DNA for the CDR3: TGTGCCAGCAGCTTCTGGGTGGTTGGCACTGAAGCTTTCTTT. Full variable domain (rest looked up from reference TRBV7-2 and TRBJ1-1): GAGVSQSPSNKVTEKGKDVELRCDPISGHTALYWYRQSLGQGLEFLIYFQGNSAPDKSGLPSDRFSAERTGGSVSTLTIQRTQQEDSAVYLCASSFWVVGTEAFFGQGTRLTVV.

There are many counts of this clonotype. V gene TRBV10-2 combines with J gene TRBJ2-7, with D possibly being TRBD1 or TRBD2 (5 bases each). This CDR3 is 14 amino acids long. V was shortened by 4 bases and J by 3 bases, with 13 bases between the two germline ends. Germline CDR1 and CDR2: WSHSY and SAAADI. For the CDR3, the DNA is TGCGCCAGCAGTGCCGGGACGGCCGTCTACGAGCAGTACTTC. As protein: CASSAGTAVYEQYF.

This clonotype was detected many times. The genes are TRBV6-5 and TRBJ1-2; D not resolved. Germline CDR1 is MNHEY and CDR2 is SVGAGI. CDR3 length equals 12 residues. V dropped 2 bases and J dropped 8 bases, with 9 bases sitting between them. The CDR3 sequence is CASSYLNQGYTF. The CDR3 DNA is TGTGCCAGCAGTTACCTGAACCAGGGCTACACCTTC.

This chain joins TRBV7-2 and TRBJ1-6; the match to TRBD1 covers 7 bases. This CDR3 has 16 amino acids. The germline CDR1 and CDR2 sequences are SGHTA and FQGNSA. Trimming removed 1 base from V and 7 bases from J; junction bases left unmatched: 7. CDR3: CASSLEAGQFNSPLHF. CDR3 DNA sequence: TGTGCCAGCAGCTTAGAGGCGGGACAGTTCAATTCACCCCTCCACTTT.

This rearrangement joins TRBV5-6 to TRBJ2-1, with no clear D. The length of the CDR3 is 15 residues. Trimming pared 4 bases from V and 7 bases from J, leaving 18 bases between. CDR1 and CDR2 (germline): SGHDT, YYEEEE. CDR3 region: CASSQWGPRLNEQFF. CDR3 DNA sequence: TGTGCCAGCAGCCAATGGGGTCCCCGATTGAATGAGCAGTTCTTC.

The chain is built from TRBV7-8 and TRBJ1-5, with 7 nucleotides matching TRBD1. The CDR3 runs 16 residues. V dropped 5 bases and J dropped 0; count of bases not matched to a gene: 7. Germline V lookup: CDR1 SGHVS, CDR2 FQNEAQ. The CDR3 spells CASSPWDRNSNQPQHF. Written as DNA, the CDR3 is TGTGCCAGCAGCCCCTGGGACAGAAATAGCAATCAGCCCCAGCATTTT.